Listed here are 18 T cell receptor beta chains from one sample, sequenced in a study of T cells in Graves' hyperthyroidism and ophthalmopathy (dated by TCRdb to between 2018 and 2021). Library preparation used multiplex PCR. TCRdb names Illumina HiSeq 2000 as the instrument used. The TCR beta CDR3 regions were amplified from the RNA transcripts. The first round of RT-PCR for the TCR CDR3 was performed with the HTBI primer set and the Qiagen OneStep RT-PCR kit. Starting from the raw public reads, TCRdb applied fastp trimming at Q25, assembled clones with MiXCR and retained in-frame beta chains. Every distinct CDR3 protein forms one entry, paired with its most common genes and DNA. This sample has hundreds of thousands of distinct CDR3 sequences in its table, and approximately 14% of those were observed once. Clones ranked in the top ten supply around 5.4% of the sample. What was sequenced was blood. All receptors derive from a woman in her 30s with Graves' hyperthyroidism that later progressed to Graves' ophthalmopathy.

There are many counts of this clonotype. The V call is TRBV30, the J call TRBJ1-1; the D gene is possibly TRBD1 (6 bases). This CDR3 region has 13 residues. Per germline, CDR1 GTSNPN and CDR2 SVGIG (reference sequence). V was trimmed by 4 bases and J by 3 bases, leaving 12 bases between them. CDR3 amino acids: CAWKQGWDTEAFF. For the CDR3, the DNA is TGTGCCTGGAAACAGGGTTGGGACACTGAAGCTTTCTTT.

This clonotype was found a few times. The rearrangement joins TRBV6-2 or TRBV6-3 to TRBJ2-1; 9 nucleotides match TRBD1. The germline V gene encodes CDR1 MNHEY and CDR2 SVGEGT. V shed 5 bases, J shed 7 bases, and the junction held 6 bases outside the gene matches. This CDR3 region has 14 residues. For the CDR3, the DNA is TGTGCCAGCAGTGCACAGGGGGCCCAAAATGAGCAGTTCTTC. It codes for CASSAQGAQNEQFF.

This clonotype appeared many times. This sequence joins TRBV19 and TRBJ2-5, with TRBD1 identical over 9 bases. Losses at the gene ends were 4 bases for V and 5 bases for J; bases not matched to a gene: 5. CDR1 and CDR2 (germline): LNHDA, SQIVND (reference sequence). The CDR3 sequence is 14 residues long. DNA of the CDR3: TGTGCCAGTAGTAAGGGACAGGGCGCGGAGACCCAGTACTTC. Translation gives CASSKGQGAETQYF.

This clonotype was seen only a few times. The chain uses TRBV4-1 and TRBJ2-1; no reliable D call. The germline V gene has CDR1 MGHRA and CDR2 YSYEKL. Trimming left V 1 base short and J 6 bases short, with 13 bases between. This CDR3 is built from 15 residues. The CDR3 protein is CASSQALGVSNEQFF. CDR3 DNA: TGCGCCAGCAGCCAAGCTCTAGGAGTATCCAATGAGCAGTTCTTC.

The gene calls are TRBV6-5 and TRBJ2-5, with TRBD2 identical over 8 bases. The CDR3 runs to 16 residues. Germline CDR1 and CDR2: MNHEY and SVGAGI. With V trimmed by 2 bases and J by 3 bases, 8 bases remained unmatched. The CDR3 nucleotides are TGTGCCAGCAGTTACCGCGGACTAGCAGTTGAAGAGACCCAGTACTTC. This translates into CASSYRGLAVEETQYF.

This clonotype was recorded at least ten times. This sequence joins TRBV2 and TRBJ2-7, with 7 bases lining up with TRBD1. From germline, CDR1 is SNHLY and CDR2 FYNNEI. The CDR3 length is 15 residues. The trim removed 5 bases at V and 0 bases at J, leaving 7 bases unmatched. The DNA for the CDR3 is TGTGCCAGCAGTTCGTTAGGACAGGACTCCTACGAGCAGTACTTC. It yields the protein CASSSLGQDSYEQYF.

This clonotype was found many times. One end of the junction is discordant with germline, which a read error may explain. J is TRBJ1-2 and V is TRBV29-1; 9 positions match TRBD1. The CDR3 is 16 amino acids. Looked up from germline, CDR1 is SQVTM and CDR2 is ANQGSEA. CDR3 in DNA: TGCAGCCTTGAGGGGACAGGGCGTTCCCCAATGGATGGCTACACCTTC. It codes for CSLEGTGRSPMDGYTF.

This clonotype was counted many times. The chain carries TRBV5-1 and TRBJ2-3; D is perhaps TRBD1 (6 bases). The CDR3 has 13 amino acids. Germline assignment: CDR1 SGHRS and CDR2 YFSETQ. V was clipped by 3 bases and J by 6 bases, with 11 bases between them. In nucleotides, the CDR3 is TGCGCCAGCAGCTCGCTGAGGGGGGATACGCAGTATTTT. It specifies CASSSLRGDTQYF.

This clonotype was counted between two and nine times. Since a much larger clone is just one base distant, this may be a read error. This CDR3 is missing its conserved last phenylalanine or tryptophan, likely due to a read error. The V call is TRBV6-1, the J call TRBJ2-7, with D maybe TRBD1 (6 bases). The CDR3 totals 14 residues. Trimming stripped 10 bases from V and 3 bases from J, with 19 bases between. Looked up from germline, CDR1 is MNHNS and CDR2 is SASEGT. In nucleotides, the CDR3 is TGTGCCACCGCCCTGACAGGACAAGTCTACGAGCAGTACTCC. Its translation is CATALTGQVYEQYS.

This clonotype was seen many times. The chain has TRBV7-9 and TRBJ1-5, with 7 bases matching TRBD1. This CDR3 is 14 amino acids long. Trimming cost V 3 bases and J 6 bases; bases outside gene matches: 5. Germline V gene data show CDR1 as SEHNR and CDR2 as FQNEAQ (reference sequence). The CDR3 region is CASSFGQATQPQHF. DNA for the CDR3: TGTGCCAGCAGCTTTGGACAGGCGACTCAGCCCCAGCATTTT.

This clonotype was picked up a small number of times. This sequence joins TRBV20-1 and TRBJ2-7, with 7 bases aligning to TRBD2. V trimming: 6 bases; J trimming: 0 bases; junction bases outside the gene matches: 8. CDR1 is DFQATT, CDR2 SNEGSKA, per germline (reference sequence). The CDR3 covers 14 residues. The CDR3 loop reads CSAGGSGRSYEQYF. The CDR3 nucleotides read TGCAGTGCCGGGGGTAGCGGGCGCTCCTACGAGCAGTACTTC.

This clonotype was recorded only once. The chain uses TRBV2 and TRBJ2-3; 11 bases are a match to TRBD1. Germline V lookup: CDR1 SNHLY, CDR2 FYNNEI. V was clipped by 8 bases and J by 2 bases; unmatched bases: 3. The CDR3 is 14 residues long. In nucleotides, the CDR3 is TGTGCCAGCGGACAGGGGGCCTCCACAGATACGCAGTATTTT. Translation gives CASGQGASTDTQYF.

In this sample, this clonotype turned up a few times. The CDR3 region has the DNA TGTGCCAGCAGCCAAGGGACTAGCGGGAGTGGTAGCTCCTACGAGCAGTACTTC. Residues: CASSQGTSGSGSSYEQYF. The rearrangement uses TRBV4-2 and TRBJ2-7, with 13 bases lining up with TRBD2. The CDR3 is 18 amino acids. Germline V CDR1 and CDR2: LGHNA, YNFKEQ. J gave up 0 bases and V 1 base, and 6 bases lay outside the gene matches.

The gene calls are TRBV7-9 and TRBJ1-1; D remains unclear. CDR1 and CDR2 (germline): SEHNR, FQNEAQ (reference sequence). Trimming took off 1 base at V and 7 bases at J, with 10 bases between the two ends. The CDR3 is 13 amino acids. CDR3 nucleotides: TGTGCCAGCAGCTTAGACATCCGAATTGAAGCTTTCTTT. Protein sequence: CASSLDIRIEAFF. Together with reference TRBV7-9 and TRBJ1-1, the CDR3 gives the full variable domain: DTGVSQNPRHKITKRGQNVTFRCDPISEHNRLYWYRQTLGQGPEFLTYFQNEAQLEKSRLLSDRFSAERPKGSFSTLEIQRTEQGDSAMYLCASSLDIRIEAFFGQGTRLTVV.

The table lists this clonotype with many counts. This chain uses TRBV7-9 with TRBJ2-3; D may be TRBD2 (6 bases). Germline V gene lookup returns CDR1 SEHNR and CDR2 FQNEAQ (reference sequence). This CDR3 comprises 15 residues. Trimming took 1 base from V and 2 from J, leaving 10 bases between them. Here the CDR3 reads CASSLGSGPTDTQYF. For the CDR3, the DNA is TGTGCCAGCAGCTTAGGTAGCGGTCCCACAGATACGCAGTATTTT.

The chain joins TRBV2 to TRBJ2-1, with unresolved D. Trimming pared 8 bases from V and 6 bases from J, leaving 8 bases between. The CDR3 extends over 11 amino acids. The germline gives CDR1 SNHLY, CDR2 FYNNEI. CDR3 sequence: CASAPLNEQFF. The CDR3 bases are TGTGCCAGCGCACCCCTCAATGAGCAGTTCTTC. The full variable domain, with the rest looked up from reference TRBV2 and TRBJ2-1, is EPEVTQTPSHQVTQMGQEVILRCVPISNHLYFYWYRQILGQKVEFLVSFYNNEISEKSEIFDDQFSVERPDGSNFTLKIRSTKLEDSAMYFCASAPLNEQFFGPGTRLTVL.

The V and J genes are TRBV20-1 and TRBJ2-2; 14 nucleotides align to TRBD2. The CDR3 is 15 residues long. Germline lookup yields CDR1 DFQATT and CDR2 SNEGSKA (reference sequence). Trimming removed 5 bases from V and 5 bases from J; junction bases left unmatched: 4. DNA of the CDR3: TGCAGTGCTTCACGACTAGCGGGAGGGACCGGGGAGCTGTTTTTT. It translates to CSASRLAGGTGELFF.

This clonotype showed up many times. The chain recombines TRBV5-4 with TRBJ1-1; D call uncertain. The CDR3 has 13 residues. Germline-derived CDR1 and CDR2 are SGHNT and YYREEE (reference sequence). Between the trimmed V and J ends, which lost 3 bases and 5 bases, there was a span of 11 bases. The CDR3 sequence: CASSWNQETEAFF. Here the CDR3 DNA reads TGTGCCAGCAGCTGGAACCAAGAGACTGAAGCTTTCTTT.